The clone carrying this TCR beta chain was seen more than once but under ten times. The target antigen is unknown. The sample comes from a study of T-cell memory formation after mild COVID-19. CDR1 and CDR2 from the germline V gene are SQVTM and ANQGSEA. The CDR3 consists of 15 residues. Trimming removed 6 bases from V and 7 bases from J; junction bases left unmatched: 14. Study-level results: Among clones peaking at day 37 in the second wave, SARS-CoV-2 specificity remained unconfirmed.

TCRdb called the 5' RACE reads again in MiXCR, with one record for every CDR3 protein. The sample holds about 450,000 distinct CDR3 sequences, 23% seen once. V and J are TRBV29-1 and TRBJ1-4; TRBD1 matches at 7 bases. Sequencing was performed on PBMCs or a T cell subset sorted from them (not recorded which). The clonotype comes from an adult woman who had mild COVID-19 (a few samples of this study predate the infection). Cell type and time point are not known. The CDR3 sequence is CSVGETGVESEKLFF. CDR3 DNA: TGCAGCGTCGGGGAAACAGGGGTAGAGAGTGAAAAACTGTTTTTT.